This is a list of T cell receptor beta chains from one sample in a study of blood T cell repertoires in COVID-19. TCRdb's copy holds only in-frame clones and misses some; the assay was immunoSEQ multiplex PCR. The sample has under 95,000 clones, 87% seen once; the top ten hold over 5%. The sequencing sample was made of peripheral blood. The receptors derive from a man aged 55 to 70 with acute or convalescent COVID-19. Both conserved end residues are part of each CDR3. Fields, in order: clone size, D gene, V gene, J gene, CDR3 protein, CDR3 DNA. The D gene is left open where the match is weak. The size field is filled for only some rows; it gives once, few, many or a size class.

clone size: NA; D gene: TRBD1; V gene: TRBV6-5; J gene: TRBJ2-7; CDR3 protein: CASSYASGTAYEQYF; CDR3 DNA: TGTGCCAGCAGTTACGCGTCCGGGACAGCCTACGAGCAGTACTTC
clone size: few; D gene: NA; V gene: TRBV4-3; J gene: TRBJ1-5; CDR3 protein: CASSQALGNQPQHF; CDR3 DNA: TGCGCCAGCAGCCAAGCCCTCGGCAATCAGCCCCAGCATTTT
clone size: NA; D gene: NA; V gene: TRBV18; J gene: TRBJ2-2; CDR3 protein: CASSSGDANTGELFF; CDR3 DNA: TGTGCCAGCTCCAGTGGAGACGCGAACACCGGGGAGCTGTTTTTT
clone size: NA; D gene: NA; V gene: TRBV12-3/TRBV12-4; J gene: TRBJ1-1; CDR3 protein: CASTSLNDPRAFF; CDR3 DNA: TGTGCCAGCACATCCCTCAACGATCCTAGAGCTTTCTTT
clone size: NA; D gene: TRBD1; V gene: TRBV9; J gene: TRBJ2-2; CDR3 protein: CASSPTPGQGAEELFF; CDR3 DNA: TGTGCCAGCAGCCCTACTCCGGGACAGGGGGCAGAGGAGCTGTTTTTT
clone size: NA; D gene: NA; V gene: TRBV6-5; J gene: TRBJ2-1; CDR3 protein: CASSRAHNEQFF; CDR3 DNA: TGTGCCAGCAGTAGAGCTCACAATGAGCAGTTCTTC
clone size: NA; D gene: TRBD1; V gene: TRBV27; J gene: TRBJ1-5; CDR3 protein: CASSRGTGGNQPQHF; CDR3 DNA: TGTGCCAGCAGCCGGGGGACAGGGGGAAATCAGCCCCAGCATTTT
clone size: NA; D gene: NA; V gene: TRBV4-1; J gene: TRBJ1-3; CDR3 protein: CASSRTAGSGNTIYF; CDR3 DNA: TGCGCCAGCAGCCGGACCGCGGGGTCTGGAAACACCATATATTTT
clone size: once; D gene: NA; V gene: TRBV29-1; J gene: TRBJ1-1; CDR3 protein: CSVGETGEAFF; CDR3 DNA: TGCAGCGTTGGAGAGACTGGTGAAGCTTTCTTT
clone size: NA; D gene: NA; V gene: TRBV27; J gene: TRBJ2-2; CDR3 protein: CASSSSAGTGELFF; CDR3 DNA: TGTGCCAGCAGTTCAAGCGCGGGCACCGGGGAGCTGTTTTTT
clone size: NA; D gene: TRBD2; V gene: TRBV6-6; J gene: TRBJ2-7; CDR3 protein: CASSSRGRGSSYEQYF; CDR3 DNA: TGTGCCAGCAGTTCCCGGGGGAGGGGTAGCTCCTACGAGCAGTACTTC
clone size: NA; D gene: TRBD2; V gene: TRBV5-1; J gene: TRBJ2-3; CDR3 protein: CASRGTTTDTQYF; CDR3 DNA: TGCGCCAGCAGAGGGACTACTACAGATACGCAGTATTTT
clone size: NA; D gene: NA; V gene: TRBV27; J gene: TRBJ1-1; CDR3 protein: CASRTGLMNTEAFF; CDR3 DNA: TGTGCCAGCAGAACAGGGCTCATGAACACTGAAGCTTTCTTT
clone size: NA; D gene: TRBD1; V gene: TRBV18; J gene: TRBJ1-2; CDR3 protein: CASSPNRGFDGYTF; CDR3 DNA: TGTGCCAGCTCACCAAACAGGGGATTCGATGGCTACACCTTC
clone size: NA; D gene: TRBD1; V gene: TRBV7-2; J gene: TRBJ1-2; CDR3 protein: CASSFRTGGAYGYTF; CDR3 DNA: TGTGCCAGCAGCTTTAGGACAGGGGGCGCGTATGGCTACACCTTC
clone size: once; D gene: NA; V gene: TRBV19; J gene: TRBJ1-5; CDR3 protein: CASSQQGTQPQHF; CDR3 DNA: TGTGCCAGTAGCCAACAGGGAACTCAGCCCCAGCATTTT
clone size: NA; D gene: TRBD1; V gene: TRBV14; J gene: TRBJ2-2; CDR3 protein: CASSLTHRGPGELFF; CDR3 DNA: TGTGCCAGCAGCCTGACCCACAGGGGGCCCGGGGAGCTGTTTTTT